The subject of this entry is one T cell receptor beta chain. Its cognate antigen is unknown. The source of the sample is a study of vaccination effects on CD4 cells after COVID-19. General study findings and limits: Clones from infection and from vaccination both contracted markedly late after vaccination.

Antigen-specific CD4+ T cells were expanded with viral peptide pools in the ViraFEST assay before sequencing. Isolation of CD4+ T cells took place after less than twelve days of culture. None of these healthy vaccinees had been infected with SARS-CoV-2 before vaccination. It was with 10 IU/ml IL-2 and about 10 ug/ml peptides that roughly 2.2 million PBMC per well were cultured. V was clipped by 1 base and J by 7 bases, with 11 bases between them. Germline CDR1 is SGHAT and CDR2 is FQNNGV. This CDR3 spans 15 amino acids. Some clones are missing from TCRdb's copy, which holds only in-frame ones; the method was immunoSEQ multiplex PCR. The repertoire consists of about 71,000 clones, with approximately 72% occurring once and the leading ten covering 4%.

The chain combines TRBV11-2 with TRBJ1-6; no clear D. The source was CD4+ T cells from PBMCs cultured with HCoV-OC43 spike peptides, collected before COVID-19 vaccination. Described subset: HCoV-OC43 spike overlapping peptide pool stimulation. The origin of this receptor is a human donor who received a COVID-19 vaccine. CDR3 sequence reads: CASSLVGQINSPLHF. In nucleotides, the CDR3 is TGTGCCAGCAGCTTAGTCGGTCAGATAAATTCACCCCTCCACTTT.